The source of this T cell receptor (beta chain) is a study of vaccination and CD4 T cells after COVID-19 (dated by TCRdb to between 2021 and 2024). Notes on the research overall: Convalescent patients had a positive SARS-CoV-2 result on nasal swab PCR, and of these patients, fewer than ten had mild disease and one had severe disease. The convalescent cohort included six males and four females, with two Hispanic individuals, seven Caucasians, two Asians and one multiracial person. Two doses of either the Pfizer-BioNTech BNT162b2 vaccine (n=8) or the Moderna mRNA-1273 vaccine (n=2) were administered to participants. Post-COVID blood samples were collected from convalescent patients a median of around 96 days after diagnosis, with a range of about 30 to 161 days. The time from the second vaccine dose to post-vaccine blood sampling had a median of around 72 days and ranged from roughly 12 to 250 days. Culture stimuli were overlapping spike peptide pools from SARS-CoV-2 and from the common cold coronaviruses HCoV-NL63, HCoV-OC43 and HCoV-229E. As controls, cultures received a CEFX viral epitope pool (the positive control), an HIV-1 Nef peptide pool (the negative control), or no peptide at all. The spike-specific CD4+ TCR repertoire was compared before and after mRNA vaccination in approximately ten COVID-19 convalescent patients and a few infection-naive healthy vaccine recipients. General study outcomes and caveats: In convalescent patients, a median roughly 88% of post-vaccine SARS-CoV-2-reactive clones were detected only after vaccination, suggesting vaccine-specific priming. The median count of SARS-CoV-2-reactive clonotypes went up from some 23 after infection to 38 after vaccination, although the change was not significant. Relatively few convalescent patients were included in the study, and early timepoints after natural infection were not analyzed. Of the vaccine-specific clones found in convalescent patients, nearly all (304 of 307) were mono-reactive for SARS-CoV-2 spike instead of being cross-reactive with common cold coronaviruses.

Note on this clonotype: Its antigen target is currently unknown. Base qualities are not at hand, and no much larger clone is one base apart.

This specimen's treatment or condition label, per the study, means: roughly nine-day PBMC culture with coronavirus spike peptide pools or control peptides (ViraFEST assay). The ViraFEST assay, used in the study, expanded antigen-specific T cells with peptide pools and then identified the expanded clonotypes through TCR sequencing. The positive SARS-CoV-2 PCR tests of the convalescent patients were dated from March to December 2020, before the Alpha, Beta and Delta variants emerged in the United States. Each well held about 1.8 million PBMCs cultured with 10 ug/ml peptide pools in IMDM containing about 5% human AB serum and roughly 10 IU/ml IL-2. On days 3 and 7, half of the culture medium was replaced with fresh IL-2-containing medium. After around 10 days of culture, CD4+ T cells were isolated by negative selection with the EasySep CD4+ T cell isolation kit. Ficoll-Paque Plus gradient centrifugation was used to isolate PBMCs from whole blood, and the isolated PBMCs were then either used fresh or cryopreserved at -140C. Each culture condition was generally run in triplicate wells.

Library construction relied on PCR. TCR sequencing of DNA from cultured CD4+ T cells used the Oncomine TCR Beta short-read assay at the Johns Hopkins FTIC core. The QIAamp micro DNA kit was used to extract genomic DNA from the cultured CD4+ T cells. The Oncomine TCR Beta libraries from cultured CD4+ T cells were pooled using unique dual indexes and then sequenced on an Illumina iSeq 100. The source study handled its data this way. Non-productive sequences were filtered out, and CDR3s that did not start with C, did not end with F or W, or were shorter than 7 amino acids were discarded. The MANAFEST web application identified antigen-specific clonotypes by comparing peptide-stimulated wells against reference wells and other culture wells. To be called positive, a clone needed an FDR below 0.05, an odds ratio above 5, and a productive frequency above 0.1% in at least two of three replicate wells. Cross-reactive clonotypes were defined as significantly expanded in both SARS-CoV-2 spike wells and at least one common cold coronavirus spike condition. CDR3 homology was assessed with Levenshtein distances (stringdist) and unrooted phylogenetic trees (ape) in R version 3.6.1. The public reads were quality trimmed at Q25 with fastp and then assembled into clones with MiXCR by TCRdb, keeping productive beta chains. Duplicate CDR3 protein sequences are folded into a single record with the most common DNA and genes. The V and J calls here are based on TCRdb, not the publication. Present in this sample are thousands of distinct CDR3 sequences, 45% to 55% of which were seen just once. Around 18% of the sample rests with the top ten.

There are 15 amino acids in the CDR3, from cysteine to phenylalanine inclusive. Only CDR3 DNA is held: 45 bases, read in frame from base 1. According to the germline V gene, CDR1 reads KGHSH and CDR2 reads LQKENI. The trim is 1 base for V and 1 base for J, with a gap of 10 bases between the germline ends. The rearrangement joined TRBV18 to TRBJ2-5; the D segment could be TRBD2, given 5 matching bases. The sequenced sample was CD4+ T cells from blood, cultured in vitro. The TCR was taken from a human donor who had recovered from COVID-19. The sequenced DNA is TGTGCCAGCTCACCACGGCTCGGGGTCCAAGAGACCCAGTACTTC. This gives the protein CASSPRLGVQETQYF.